The clone carrying this T cell receptor beta chain is a singleton in its sample. This sample stems from a study of regulatory T cells in long-lasting Graves disease. Trimming took 4 bases from V and 5 from J; bases not matched to a gene: 13. The V gene's germline CDR1 is MNHEY and CDR2 SVGEGT. The CDR3 extends over 17 amino acids. Both iRepertoire HTBI primers and Arm-PCR of CDR3 regions were used to build the TCR beta libraries. TCRdb ran MiXCR on the multiplex PCR reads and lists one entry per CDR3 protein. The sample includes about 660,000 distinct CDR3 sequences, 25% to 30% of them seen just once. Sample time point: persistent/refractory GD, antithyroid drugs over 5 years with positive TRAb. Isolated PBMC RNA provided the starting material for the TCR library.

The genes are TRBV6-2 or TRBV6-3 and TRBJ1-5; TRBD1 matches 8 bases. Sequencing was performed on peripheral blood mononuclear cells (PBMCs), taken when the disease was refractory, from a patient treated with antithyroid drugs. This sequence originates from a female donor with Graves disease. DNA of the CDR3: TGTGCCAGCAGTTGCCCCCCCAGGACAGGGTGGGATCAGCCCCAGCATTTT. Translated, it gives CASSCPPRTGWDQPQHF.